This record looks at one T cell receptor beta chain sequence and its context. Its antigen is currently not known. Per-base quality was not reported, and no clone a single base away is much larger than it. Library prep was done by 5' RACE. Sequencing was carried out with an Illumina HiSeq 2500. The second PCR ran for roughly 7 to 11 cycles and used a J-beta primer mix along with a sample-barcoded 5' primer. A template-switch 5' adaptor carrying 12 random nucleotides introduced a unique molecular identifier onto each TCR beta cDNA molecule. Each sample yielded at least 2.5 million CDR3-containing paired-end reads. First-strand cDNA synthesis was performed from all RNA using the Mint cDNA synthesis kit, with priming by a TRBC-specific oligonucleotide. Following uracil-DNA glycosylase treatment, all cDNA underwent a first 18-cycle PCR with the universal primers M1SS and BC2_uni_R. From the authors' description of their analysis: For normalization, 1 million high-quality reads were randomly selected from each sample, with every read carrying a distinct molecular identifier. Reads with shared molecular identifiers were discarded instead of being binned into consensus sequences. MiTCR, set to a Q25 quality threshold and the strictest error-elimination algorithm, was used for CDR3 identification, clonotype clustering and error correction. A nonparametric unseen species model with Euler transformation was used to estimate a lower bound on total TCR beta diversity. The raw public reads went through TCRdb reprocessing: fastp at Q25, MiXCR clone calling, in-frame beta chains kept. Rows with one shared CDR3 protein collapse into an entry with the most common genes and DNA. TCRdb's processing, not the authors', yielded these V and J calls. The sample table lists some 700,000 distinct CDR3 sequences, around a fifth of them with a count of one. Of the sample, roughly 22% is held by the ten largest clones.

The roughly 37 donors, aged about 6 to 100 years, were systemically healthy Caucasian individuals from Russia. Each donor gave ten milliliters of peripheral blood, drawn into EDTA-treated Vacutainer tubes. Ficoll-Paque density-gradient centrifugation was used to isolate PBMCs, with at least 6.5 million obtained per sample. Total RNA was extracted from PBMCs with Trizol reagent, with at least 5 micrograms obtained per sample. For every donor, flow cytometry on a PBMC aliquot measured the percentage of naive CD45RAhigh/CD27high T cells. This record belongs to a study of blood T cells in healthy people across ages (dated by TCRdb to 2013 to 2016). Some background on the complete study: In model experiments, template switching captured about one uniquely barcoded TCR beta cDNA molecule for every two T cells. To track age-related changes in TCR beta repertoire diversity, the study relied on deep sequencing normalized with unique cDNA molecular identifiers. Four age groups were formed from the donors: young (average approximately 15 years), middle-aged (around 37), aged (roughly 56) and long-lived (around 80). To avoid experimental bias, donors of different ages were randomly spread across the sequencing lanes. Using the same blood draw, the study looked at two additional independent replicas of 1 million unique cDNA reads for two donors, one aged 18 to 30 and the other aged 80 or older. Results the study describes overall, beyond this receptor: There was a strong correlation between observed TCR beta diversity and the percentage of naive T cells measured by flow cytometry. Because profiling used bulk unsorted PBMCs, naive and antigen-experienced compartments could not be compared conclusively. Because the CMV infection status of the donors was unknown, age-related changes in expanded clonotypes may potentially have been confounded. Total diversity estimates from one million sequenced T cells were considered lower bounds and underestimates. The long-lived group showed more naive CD4+ T cells, fewer expanded clones and increased TCR diversity than the aged group, suggesting age selection. Observed TCR beta diversity per million T cells fell roughly linearly with age, and a significant reduction was already apparent by age around 39.

Between the V and J ends, shortened by 0 bases and 1 base respectively, the junction contains 8 bases. The CDR3 starts with the cysteine, ends with the phenylalanine, and has 15 residues. Only the CDR3 part of the read is kept: 45 bases, read in frame from the first base. The germline V gene provides CDR1 KGHSH and CDR2 LQKENI. The sequence came from a man in his 70s in good health. The chain is made from TRBV18 and TRBJ2-3; the D element might be TRBD1 or TRBD2, as each aligns at 5 bases. The sequenced sample was blood. The CDR3 protein: CASSPPEGRTDTQYF. The bases read TGTGCCAGCTCACCACCCGAGGGACGCACAGATACGCAGTATTTT.